The 8 T cell receptor beta chains below all came from one sample that was sequenced in a study of T-cell reconstitution after alpha-beta-depleted transplantation in children. For TCRbeta, the library was prepared with unique molecular identifiers. TCRdb called the PCR reads again in MiXCR, with one record for every CDR3 protein. The sample lists hundreds of thousands of distinct CDR3 sequences, 9.5% to 15% occurring once. The specimen comprised PBMCs from the stem cell graft donor, sampled from the stem cell graft. The receptors derive from a human donor who donated a stem cell graft to a child with combined immunodeficiency.

This clonotype was seen a few times. V gene TRBV5-5 combines with J gene TRBJ1-1; D is unclear. Deletions cut 1 base from V and 5 bases from J, with 12 bases between. The CDR3 sequence is 14 residues long. Germline V gives CDR1 SGHKS, CDR2 YYEKEE (reference sequence). The CDR3 DNA follows: TGTGCCAGCAGCTTGCTAGTGGGGAGGACTGAAGCTTTCTTT. This encodes CASSLLVGRTEAFF.

This clonotype was seen a handful of times. V usage is TRBV11-2 and J usage is TRBJ1-5; no definite D call. V lost 0 bases to trimming and J lost 7 bases, with 10 bases between them. Germline lookup yields CDR1 SGHAT and CDR2 FQNNGV. CDR3 length equals 14 residues. The CDR3 spells CASSLDREGQPQHF. CDR3 in DNA: TGTGCCAGCAGCTTAGATCGTGAAGGACAGCCCCAGCATTTT. The full variable domain, with the rest looked up from reference TRBV11-2 and TRBJ1-5, is EAGVAQSPRYKIIEKRQSVAFWCNPISGHATLYWYQQILGQGPKLLIQFQNNGVVDDSQLPKDRFSAERLKGVDSTLKIQPAKLEDSAVYLCASSLDREGQPQHFGDGTRLSIL.

V and J are TRBV7-9 and TRBJ1-2; D is undetermined. Trimming shortened V by 4 bases and J by 0 bases, and 12 bases separated the two germline ends. This CDR3 region has 15 residues. The germline V gene has CDR1 SEHNR and CDR2 FQNEAQ (reference sequence). CDR3 residues: CASSWTDHSNYGYTF. CDR3 nucleotide sequence: TGTGCCAGCAGCTGGACGGACCATTCTAACTATGGCTACACCTTC.

The sample holds a few counts of this clonotype. The V call is TRBV19, the J call TRBJ2-3; D is uncertain. Germline V gives CDR1 LNHDA, CDR2 SQIVND (reference sequence). This CDR3 contains 13 residues. Trimming took off 5 bases at V and 3 bases at J, with 9 bases between the two ends. The CDR3 bases are TGTGCCAGTAGTGCCCGGCGGACAGATACGCAGTATTTT. Its protein product is CASSARRTDTQYF. Full variable domain (outside the CDR3, taken from reference TRBV19 and TRBJ2-3): DGGITQSPKYLFRKEGQNVTLSCEQNLNHDAMYWYRQDPGQGLRLIYYSQIVNDFQKGDIAEGYSVSREKKESFPLTVTSAQKNPTAFYLCASSARRTDTQYFGPGTRLTVL.

CDR3 residues: CASSFGTENTEAFF. The DNA for the CDR3 is TGTGCCAGCAGTTTCGGGACAGAGAACACTGAAGCTTTCTTT. The gene calls are TRBV12-3 or TRBV12-4 and TRBJ1-1, with TRBD1 matching over 7 bases. The V segment lost 3 bases and the J segment 1 base; nucleotides outside the gene matches: 2. This CDR3 region has 14 residues.

The chain has TRBV4-3 and TRBJ2-2, with D unresolved. Trimming cost V 0 bases and J 1 base, with 9 bases left between them. Germline-derived CDR1 and CDR2 are LGHNA and YSLEER. This CDR3 has 16 residues. This CDR3 is CASSQDLGQNTGELFF. CDR3 DNA: TGCGCCAGCAGCCAAGATCTTGGGCAGAACACCGGGGAGCTGTTTTTT.

The gene calls are TRBV5-1 and TRBJ2-7, with D possibly being TRBD1 (6 bases). Germline V gene sequence: CDR1 SGHRS, CDR2 YFSETQ. This CDR3 is 16 amino acids long. The V end lost 0 bases, the J end lost 4 bases, and 17 bases lay between the germline ends. The CDR3 loop reads CASSLGILGAEYEQYF. The CDR3 coding sequence is TGCGCCAGCAGCTTGGGTATTCTGGGGGCGGAGTACGAGCAGTACTTC.

The CDR3 region is CASSLYQGAWSGYTF. In nucleotides, the CDR3 is TGCGCCAGCAGCCTGTACCAGGGGGCCTGGAGTGGCTACACCTTC. The chain joins TRBV5-1 to TRBJ1-2; 8 bases are a match to TRBD1. The V gene's germline CDR1 is SGHRS and CDR2 YFSETQ. V dropped 4 bases and J dropped 7; count of bases not matched to a gene: 12. The CDR3 loop spans 15 amino acids.